The TCR beta chain under discussion was sequenced for a study of OX40 agonist ivuxolimab in advanced cancers. Study summary: Patients received intravenous ivuxolimab every 2 weeks at 0.01 to 10 mg/kg.

The CDR3 length is 18 residues. CDR1 is MRHNA and CDR2 is SNTAGT in the germline V gene. Trimming cost V 2 bases and J 0 bases, with 16 bases left between them. Sequenced by immunoSEQ multiplex PCR; TCRdb stores in-frame clones only, minus some. The data contain over 15,000 clones, roughly 81% of them singletons. The sample was CD4+ or CD8+ T cells sorted from blood, taken in a trial of the OX40 agonist ivuxolimab. The TCR was taken from an adult with an advanced solid tumor such as melanoma, head and neck, liver or kidney cancer. This chain connects TRBV6-4 to TRBJ2-2; D is ambiguous. In DNA, the CDR3 is TGTGCCAGCAGTGACCCTAGGAGAAAGGCAACGAACACCGGGGAGCTGTTTTTT. It encodes CASSDPRRKATNTGELFF.